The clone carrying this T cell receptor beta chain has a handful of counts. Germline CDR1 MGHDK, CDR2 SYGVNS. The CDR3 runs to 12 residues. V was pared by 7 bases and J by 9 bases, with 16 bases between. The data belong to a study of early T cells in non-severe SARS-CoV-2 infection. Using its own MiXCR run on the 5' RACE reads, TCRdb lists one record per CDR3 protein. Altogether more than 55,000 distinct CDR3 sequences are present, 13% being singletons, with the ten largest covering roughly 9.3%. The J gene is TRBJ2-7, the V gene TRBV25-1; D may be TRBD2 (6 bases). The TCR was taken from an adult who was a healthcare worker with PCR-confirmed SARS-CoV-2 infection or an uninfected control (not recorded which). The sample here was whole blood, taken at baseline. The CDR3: CASTVMGGGQYF. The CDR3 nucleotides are TGTGCCAGCACCGTTATGGGAGGAGGGCAGTACTTC.